Below, 18 T cell receptor beta chains from the same sample are listed, as sequenced in a study of T cell responses to AZD1222 COVID-19 vaccine. Here immunoSEQ multiplex PCR was the method, and the copy in TCRdb shows in-frame clones only, minus some. This table holds about 160,000 clones, 80% to 95% found once. The starting material was peripheral blood, obtained 28 days after the second AZD1222 dose. Every receptor here comes from an adult who received the AZD1222 COVID-19 vaccine.

Only a few counts were recorded for this clone. V is TRBV10-1 and J is TRBJ2-7, with TRBD2 matching 8 bases. Unmatched junction bases numbered 8, after V lost 7 bases and J lost 3 bases. The CDR3 contains 14 residues. Per the germline V gene, CDR1 is WNHNN and CDR2 is SYGVQD (reference sequence). CDR3 DNA sequence: TGCGCCAGCATTTCACTAGCGGCCTTCTACGAGCAGTACTTC. Protein: CASISLAAFYEQYF.

V usage is TRBV19 and J usage is TRBJ1-1; TRBD1 aligns across 9 bases. Germline assignment: CDR1 LNHDA and CDR2 SQIVND (reference sequence). This CDR3 has 17 amino acids. With 7 bases clipped from V and 0 bases from J, the junction kept 12 bases outside the gene matches. DNA for the CDR3: TGTGCCAGTACTAGGTACAGGGGGCCGACCATGAACACTGAAGCTTTCTTT. Translation gives CASTRYRGPTMNTEAFF.

The chain employs TRBV11-2 and TRBJ1-3; D remains unclear. The CDR3 extends over 16 amino acids. Between the trimmed V and J ends, which lost 5 bases and 0 bases, there was a span of 14 bases. Germline CDR1 reads SGHAT; CDR2 reads FQNNGV. CDR3 nucleotides: TGTGCCAGCAGCCAGAGACGGATCCTCTCTGGAAACACCATATATTTT. It translates to CASSQRRILSGNTIYF.

The V and J genes are TRBV30 and TRBJ1-5; a possible D gene is TRBD1 (6 bases). The CDR3 runs to 16 residues. V lost 0 bases and J 6 bases, leaving 18 bases between the germline ends. CDR1 and CDR2 from the germline V gene are GTSNPN and SVGIG (reference sequence). The CDR3 DNA sequence: TGTGCCTGGAGTGTACTGAAAGGGGGAAATCGTCAGCCCCAGCATTTT. This translates into CAWSVLKGGNRQPQHF.

With respect to this clone: At one end the junction does not follow the germline gene, possibly because of a read error. The CDR3 DNA reads as TGTGCCAGCAGTTCAATCGGGGAGCTGCCCCACTTC. Its protein product is CASSSIGELPHF. The chain uses TRBV27 and TRBJ1-2; D is ambiguous. This CDR3 spans 12 amino acids. Germline CDR1 and CDR2: MNHEY and SMNVEV (reference sequence).

The genes are TRBV27 and TRBJ2-1, with 8 positions matching TRBD2. This CDR3 has 16 residues. Losses at the gene ends were 0 bases for V and 4 bases for J; bases not matched to a gene: 5. Germline values: CDR1 MNHEY, CDR2 SMNVEV (reference sequence). The chain's CDR3 is CASSLSGLVGYNEQFF. Written as DNA, the CDR3 is TGTGCCAGCAGTTTATCGGGACTAGTTGGGTACAATGAGCAGTTCTTC.

The chain combines TRBV24-1 with TRBJ1-1, with D possibly being TRBD1 (5 bases). In germline, CDR1 is KGHDR, CDR2 SFDVKD. CDR3 length: 17 amino acids. V lost 2 bases and J lost 5, with 20 bases in between. CDR3 sequence reads: CATSDSIPGTSRTEAFF. CDR3 nucleotide sequence: TGTGCCACCAGTGATTCGATCCCAGGGACTTCTAGGACTGAAGCTTTCTTT.

This CDR3 reads CAIIDRNTGELFF. The CDR3 DNA reads TGTGCCATCATTGACCGGAACACCGGGGAGCTGTTTTTT. The chain couples TRBV10-3 to TRBJ2-2; the D is unclear. The CDR3 runs to 13 residues. V was trimmed by 7 bases and J by 1 base, leaving 7 bases between them. Per the germline V gene, CDR1 is ENHRY and CDR2 is SYGVKD.

The chain combines TRBV29-1 with TRBJ2-2; D gene ambiguous. CDR3 length: 13 amino acids. The V gene's germline CDR1 is SQVTM and CDR2 ANQGSEA. The V and J ends lost 1 base and 1 base respectively, with 4 bases between them. The CDR3 sequence: CSVEGQNTGELFF. As DNA, the CDR3 is TGCAGCGTTGAAGGCCAGAACACCGGGGAGCTGTTTTTT.

J is TRBJ1-1 and V is TRBV29-1; D remains unclear. This CDR3 region has 12 residues. Between the trimmed V and J ends, which lost 4 bases and 4 bases, there was a span of 10 bases. Germline CDR1 reads SQVTM; CDR2 reads ANQGSEA. DNA for the CDR3: TGCAGCGTTGGTGGGTCTATCACTGAAGCTTTCTTT. It yields the protein CSVGGSITEAFF.

The CDR3 DNA follows: TGTGCCAGCAGCTTTAGTGGCGAAGTTCCCGGGCAATCTAATTACGAGCAGTACTTC. This gives the protein CASSFSGEVPGQSNYEQYF. The chain joins TRBV13 to TRBJ2-7; D uncertain. This CDR3 comprises 19 residues. Trimming left V 3 bases short and J 4 bases short, with 28 bases between. In germline, CDR1 is PRHDT, CDR2 FYEKMQ (reference sequence).

This clone showed up just a few times. The CDR3 DNA reads as TGTGCCAGCAGTGACGGTGTCCCCTACGAGCAGTACTTC. Protein sequence: CASSDGVPYEQYF. V and J are TRBV2 and TRBJ2-7, with D unresolved. CDR1 is SNHLY, CDR2 FYNNEI, per germline. The CDR3 totals 13 residues. The germline V and J ends were trimmed by 3 bases and 2 bases, with 8 bases remaining between them.

This chain uses TRBV15 with TRBJ2-1, with 10 bases matching TRBD2. The CDR3 is 16 amino acids. The ends lost 0 bases at V and 2 bases at J; junction bases unmatched: 1. Germline V CDR1 and CDR2: LNHNV, YYDKDF (reference sequence). CDR3 residues: CATSRELAGTYNEQFF. CDR3 DNA: TGTGCCACCAGCAGAGAACTAGCGGGAACCTACAATGAGCAGTTCTTC.

This clone was seen a handful of times. The chain employs TRBV29-1 and TRBJ1-1; D call uncertain. The CDR3 length is 10 residues. The V gene lost 5 bases and the J gene lost 1 base, with 2 bases spanning the gap. Germline loops: CDR1 SQVTM, CDR2 ANQGSEA. CDR3 in DNA: TGCAGCGTTAAGAACACTGAAGCTTTCTTT. It encodes CSVKNTEAFF.

This sequence joins TRBV19 and TRBJ1-1; 11 nucleotides align to TRBD1. J was trimmed by 5 bases and V by 8 bases; bases with no gene match: 1. Germline V gene sequence: CDR1 LNHDA, CDR2 SQIVND (reference sequence). The CDR3 contains 12 residues. CDR3: CASGTGGTEAFF. Here the CDR3 DNA reads TGTGCCAGTGGGACAGGGGGAACTGAAGCTTTCTTT.

The chain joins TRBV5-1 to TRBJ2-7; no definite D call. The germline V gene has CDR1 SGHRS and CDR2 YFSETQ. The V end was cut by 1 base, the J end by 0 bases, with 5 bases between. CDR3 size: 13 residues. The CDR3 DNA is TGCGCCAGCAGCTTGCCTAGCTCCTACGAGCAGTACTTC. It encodes CASSLPSSYEQYF. The full variable domain, in which reference TRBV5-1 and TRBJ2-7 provide the parts outside the CDR3, is KAGVTQTPRYLIKTRGQQVTLSCSPISGHRSVSWYQQTPGQGLQFLFEYFSETQRNKGNFPGRFSGRQFSNSRSEMNVSTLELGDSALYLCASSLPSSYEQYFGPGTRLTVT.

The chain employs TRBV18 and TRBJ2-6, with 9 bases fitting TRBD2. The CDR3 runs to 21 residues. Germline V gene data show CDR1 as KGHSH and CDR2 as LQKENI. J was trimmed by 0 bases and V by 6 bases; bases with no gene match: 18. CDR3 nucleotides: TGTGCCAGCTCGCCCCTAGCGGGGAGGGCCATCTCCGGCTCTGGGGCCAACGTCCTGACTTTC. This codes for CASSPLAGRAISGSGANVLTF.

V and J are TRBV2 and TRBJ1-2, with 10 bases lining up with TRBD1. The V and J ends lost 6 bases and 8 bases, in that order; junction bases with no gene match: 6. Germline V gene data show CDR1 as SNHLY and CDR2 as FYNNEI. CDR3 length: 13 amino acids. The CDR3 DNA reads TGTGCCAGCAGAGGGGGACAGGGGAAGGGCTACACCTTC. Translation: CASRGGQGKGYTF.